This T cell receptor (beta chain) came from a study of T cell responses to AZD1222 COVID-19 vaccine. Whole-study results and caveats: Vaccine-associated CD4 TCRs spanned spike, dominant at 160-218 and 743-854.

CDR1 is ENHRY, CDR2 SYGVKD, per germline. V lost 6 bases, J lost 3 bases, and 4 bases stayed unmatched. The length of the CDR3 is 13 residues. TCRdb's copy holds only in-frame clones and misses some; the assay was immunoSEQ multiplex PCR. The sample shows almost 70,000 clones, 75% to 90% of them seen only once. Notes on this clone: Its antigen is still unknown.

The sample was peripheral blood, taken 28 days after the second AZD1222 dose. The genes are TRBV10-3 and TRBJ2-7, with 8 bases matching TRBD2. This receptor was identified in an adult who received the AZD1222 COVID-19 vaccine. The CDR3 spells CAISSAGGYEQYF. The CDR3 DNA is TGTGCCATCAGCTCCGCGGGGGGCTACGAGCAGTACTTC.